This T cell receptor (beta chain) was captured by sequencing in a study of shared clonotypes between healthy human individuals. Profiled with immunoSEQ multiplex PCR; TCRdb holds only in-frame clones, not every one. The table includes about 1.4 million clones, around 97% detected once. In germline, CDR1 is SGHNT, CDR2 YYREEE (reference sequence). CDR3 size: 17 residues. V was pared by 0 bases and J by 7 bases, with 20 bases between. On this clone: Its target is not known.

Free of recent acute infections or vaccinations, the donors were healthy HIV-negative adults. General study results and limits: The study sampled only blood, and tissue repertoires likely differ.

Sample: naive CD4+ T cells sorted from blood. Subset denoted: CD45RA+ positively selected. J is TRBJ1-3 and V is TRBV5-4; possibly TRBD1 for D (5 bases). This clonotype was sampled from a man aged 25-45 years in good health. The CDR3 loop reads CASSLAPRATGTNTIYF. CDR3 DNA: TGTGCCAGCAGCTTGGCCCCCCGGGCCACGGGGACGAACACCATATATTTT.